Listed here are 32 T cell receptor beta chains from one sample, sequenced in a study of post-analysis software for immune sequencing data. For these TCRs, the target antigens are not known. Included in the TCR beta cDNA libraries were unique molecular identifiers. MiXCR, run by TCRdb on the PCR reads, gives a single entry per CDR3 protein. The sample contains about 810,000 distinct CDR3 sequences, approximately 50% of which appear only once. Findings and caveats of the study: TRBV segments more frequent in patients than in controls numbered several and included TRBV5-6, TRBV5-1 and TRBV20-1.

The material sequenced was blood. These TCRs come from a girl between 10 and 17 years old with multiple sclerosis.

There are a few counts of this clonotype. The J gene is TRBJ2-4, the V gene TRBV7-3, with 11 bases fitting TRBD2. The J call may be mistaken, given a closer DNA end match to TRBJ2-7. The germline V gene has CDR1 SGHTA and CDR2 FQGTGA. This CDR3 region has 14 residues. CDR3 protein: CASSVGTSGSEQYF. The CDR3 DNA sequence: TGTGCCAGCAGCGTAGGCACTAGCGGGAGCGAGCAGTACTTC.

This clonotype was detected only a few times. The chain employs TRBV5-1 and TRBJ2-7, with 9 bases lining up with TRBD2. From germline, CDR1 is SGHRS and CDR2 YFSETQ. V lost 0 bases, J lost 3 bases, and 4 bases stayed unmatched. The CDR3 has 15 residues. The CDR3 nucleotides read TGCGCCAGCAGCTTGGATAGCGGGGGTAGCTACGAGCAGTACTTC. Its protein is CASSLDSGGSYEQYF.

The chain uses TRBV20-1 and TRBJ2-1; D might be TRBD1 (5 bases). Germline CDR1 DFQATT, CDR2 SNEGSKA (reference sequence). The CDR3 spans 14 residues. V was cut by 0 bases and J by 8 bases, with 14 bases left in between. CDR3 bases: TGCAGTGCTAGAGATAGGTACGGCAGGGATGAGCAGTTCTTC. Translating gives CSARDRYGRDEQFF.

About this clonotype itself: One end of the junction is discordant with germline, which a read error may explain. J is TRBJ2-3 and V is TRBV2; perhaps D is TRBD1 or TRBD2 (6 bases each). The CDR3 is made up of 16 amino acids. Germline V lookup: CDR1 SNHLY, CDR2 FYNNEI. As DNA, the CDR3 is TGTGCCGGCAGTGAAGCAGGGGTAGCGGGCACAGATACGCAGTATTTT. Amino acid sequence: CAGSEAGVAGTDTQYF.

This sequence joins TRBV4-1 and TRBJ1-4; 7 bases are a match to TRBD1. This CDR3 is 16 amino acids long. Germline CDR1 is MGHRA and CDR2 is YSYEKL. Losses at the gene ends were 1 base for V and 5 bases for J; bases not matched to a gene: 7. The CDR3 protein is CASSQVPGQPNEKLFF. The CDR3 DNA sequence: TGCGCCAGCAGCCAAGTGCCGGGACAGCCAAATGAAAAACTGTTTTTT.

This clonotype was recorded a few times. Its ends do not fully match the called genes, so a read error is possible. DNA for the CDR3: TGTGCCACCAGCCGAGACGGGTCAGAAAACCAAGAGACCCAGTACTTC. Protein product: CATSRDGSENQETQYF. The J gene is TRBJ2-5, the V gene TRBV15; D call uncertain. The CDR3 runs to 16 residues. Germline loops: CDR1 LNHNV, CDR2 YYDKDF (reference sequence).

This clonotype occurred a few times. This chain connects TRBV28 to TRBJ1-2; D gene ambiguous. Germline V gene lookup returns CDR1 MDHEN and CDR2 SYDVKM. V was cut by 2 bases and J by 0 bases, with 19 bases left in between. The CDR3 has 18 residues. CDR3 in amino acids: CASSLDLPAVGANYGYTF. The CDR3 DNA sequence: TGTGCCAGCAGTTTAGACCTTCCGGCCGTCGGAGCTAACTATGGCTACACCTTC.

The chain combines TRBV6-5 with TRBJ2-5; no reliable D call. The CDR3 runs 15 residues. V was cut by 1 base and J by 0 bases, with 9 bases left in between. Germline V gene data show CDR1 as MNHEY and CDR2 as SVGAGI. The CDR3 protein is CASSYLYQYQETQYF. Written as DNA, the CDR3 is TGTGCCAGCAGTTACTTGTACCAGTACCAAGAGACCCAGTACTTC.

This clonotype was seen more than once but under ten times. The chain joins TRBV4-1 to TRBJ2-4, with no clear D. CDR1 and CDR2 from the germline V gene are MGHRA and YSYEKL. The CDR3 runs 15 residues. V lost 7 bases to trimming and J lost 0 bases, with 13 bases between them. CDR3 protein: CASTLLGSAKNIQYF. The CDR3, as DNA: TGCGCCAGCACCCTATTGGGGTCAGCCAAAAACATTCAGTACTTC.

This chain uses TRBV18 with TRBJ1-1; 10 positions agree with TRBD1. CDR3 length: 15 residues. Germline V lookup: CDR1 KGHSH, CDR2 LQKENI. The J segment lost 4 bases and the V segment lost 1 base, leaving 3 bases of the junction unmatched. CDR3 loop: CASSPLGQGGTEAFF. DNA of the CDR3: TGTGCCAGCTCACCACTCGGACAGGGGGGCACTGAAGCTTTCTTT. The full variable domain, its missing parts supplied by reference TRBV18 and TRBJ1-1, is NAGVMQNPRHLVRRRGQEARLRCSPMKGHSHVYWYRQLPEEGLKFMVYLQKENIIDESGMPKERFSAEFPKEGPSILRIQQVVRGDSAAYFCASSPLGQGGTEAFFGQGTRLTVV.

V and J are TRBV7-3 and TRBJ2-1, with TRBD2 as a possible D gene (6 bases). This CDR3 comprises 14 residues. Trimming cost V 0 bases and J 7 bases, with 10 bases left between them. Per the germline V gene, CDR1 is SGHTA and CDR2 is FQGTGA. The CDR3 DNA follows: TGTGCCAGCAGCTTAACGGGACTCTCGAATGAGCAGTTCTTC. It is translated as CASSLTGLSNEQFF.

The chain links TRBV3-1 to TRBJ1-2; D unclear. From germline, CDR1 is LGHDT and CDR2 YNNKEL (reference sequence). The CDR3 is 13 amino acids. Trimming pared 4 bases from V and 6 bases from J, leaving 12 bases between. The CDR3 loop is CASSPSDGDGYTF. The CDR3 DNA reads TGTGCCAGCAGCCCCTCTGACGGCGATGGCTACACCTTC.

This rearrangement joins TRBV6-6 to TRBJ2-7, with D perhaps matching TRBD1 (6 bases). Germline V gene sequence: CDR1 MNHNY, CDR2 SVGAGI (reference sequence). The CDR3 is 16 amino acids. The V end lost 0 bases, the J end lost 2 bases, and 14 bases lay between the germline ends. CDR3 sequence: CASSYSTGYPTYEQYF. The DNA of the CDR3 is TGTGCCAGCAGTTACTCGACAGGCTATCCTACCTACGAGCAGTACTTC.

The CDR3 region is CASSLWTGNEQFF. In DNA form, the CDR3 reads TGTGCCAGCAGCTTATGGACAGGCAATGAGCAGTTCTTC. V is TRBV7-2 and J is TRBJ2-1; 7 bases line up with TRBD1. V was pared by 2 bases and J by 6 bases, with 1 base of the junction left unmatched. The CDR3 loop spans 13 amino acids. From germline, CDR1 is SGHTA and CDR2 FQGNSA.

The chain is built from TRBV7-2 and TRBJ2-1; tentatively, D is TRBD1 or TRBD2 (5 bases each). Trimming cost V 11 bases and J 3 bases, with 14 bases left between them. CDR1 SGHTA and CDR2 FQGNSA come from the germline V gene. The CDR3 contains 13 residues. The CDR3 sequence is CAEIFGGYNEQFF. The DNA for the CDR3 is TGTGCCGAGATCTTTGGGGGCTACAATGAGCAGTTCTTC. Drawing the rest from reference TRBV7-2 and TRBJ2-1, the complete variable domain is GAGVSQSPSNKVTEKGKDVELRCDPISGHTALYWYRQSLGQGLEFLIYFQGNSAPDKSGLPSDRFSAERTGGSVSTLTIQRTQQEDSAVYLCAEIFGGYNEQFFGPGTRLTVL.

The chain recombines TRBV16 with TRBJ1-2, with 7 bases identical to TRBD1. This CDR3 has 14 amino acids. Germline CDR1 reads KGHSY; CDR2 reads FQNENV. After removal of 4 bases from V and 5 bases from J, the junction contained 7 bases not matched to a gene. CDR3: CASSRTGTVYGYTF. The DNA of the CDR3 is TGTGCCAGCAGCCGTACCGGGACAGTTTATGGCTACACCTTC.

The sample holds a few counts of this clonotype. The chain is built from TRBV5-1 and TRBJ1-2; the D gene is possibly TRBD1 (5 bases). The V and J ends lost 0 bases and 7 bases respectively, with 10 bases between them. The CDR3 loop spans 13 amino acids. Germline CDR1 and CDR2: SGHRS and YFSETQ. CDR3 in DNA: TGCGCCAGCAGCTTGGAGAGGGGTGCTGGCTACACCTTC. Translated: CASSLERGAGYTF.

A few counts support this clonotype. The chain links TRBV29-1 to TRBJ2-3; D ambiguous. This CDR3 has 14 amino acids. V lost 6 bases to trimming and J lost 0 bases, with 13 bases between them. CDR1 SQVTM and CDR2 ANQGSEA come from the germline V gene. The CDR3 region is CSVIRFSSTDTQYF. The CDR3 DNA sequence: TGCAGCGTCATCAGATTCTCTAGCACAGATACGCAGTATTTT.

The CDR3 here is CSAPGPLNQETQYF. CDR3 DNA: TGCAGTGCACCGGGACCGCTGAACCAAGAGACCCAGTACTTC. This sequence joins TRBV20-1 and TRBJ2-5; perhaps D is TRBD1 or TRBD2 (5 bases each). CDR1 is DFQATT and CDR2 is SNEGSKA in the germline V gene (reference sequence). This CDR3 has 14 residues. Trimming took off 6 bases at V and 0 bases at J, with 14 bases between the two ends.

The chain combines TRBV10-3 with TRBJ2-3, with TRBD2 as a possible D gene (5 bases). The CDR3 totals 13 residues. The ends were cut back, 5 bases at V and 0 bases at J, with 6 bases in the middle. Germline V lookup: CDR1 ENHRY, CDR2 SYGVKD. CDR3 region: CAISSSSTDTQYF. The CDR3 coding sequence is TGTGCCATCAGTTCTAGCAGCACAGATACGCAGTATTTT.

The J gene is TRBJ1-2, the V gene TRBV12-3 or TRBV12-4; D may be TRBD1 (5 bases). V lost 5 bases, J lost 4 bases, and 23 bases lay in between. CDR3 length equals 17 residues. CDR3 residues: CASSRWTDRTQVYGYTF. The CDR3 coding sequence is TGTGCCAGCAGTCGGTGGACCGACAGAACCCAGGTCTATGGCTACACCTTC.

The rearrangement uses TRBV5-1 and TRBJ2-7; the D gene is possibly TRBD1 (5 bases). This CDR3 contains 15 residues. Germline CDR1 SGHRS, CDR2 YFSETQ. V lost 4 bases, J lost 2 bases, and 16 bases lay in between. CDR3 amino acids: CASSPPRGFAYEQYF. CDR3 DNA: TGCGCCAGCAGCCCCCCTAGGGGATTCGCCTACGAGCAGTACTTC.

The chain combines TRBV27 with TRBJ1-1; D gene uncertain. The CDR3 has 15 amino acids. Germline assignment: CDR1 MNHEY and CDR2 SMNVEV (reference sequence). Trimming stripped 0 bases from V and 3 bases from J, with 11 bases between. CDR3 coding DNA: TGTGCCAGCAGTTTATCTCCGGCAGCGCACACTGAAGCTTTCTTT. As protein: CASSLSPAAHTEAFF.

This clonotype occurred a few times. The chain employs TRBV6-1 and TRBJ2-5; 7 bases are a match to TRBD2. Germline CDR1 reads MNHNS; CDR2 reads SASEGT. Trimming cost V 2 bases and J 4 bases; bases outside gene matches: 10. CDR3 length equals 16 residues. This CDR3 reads CASSESPGRTLETQYF. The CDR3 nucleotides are TGTGCCAGCAGTGAATCTCCCGGGAGGACACTAGAGACCCAGTACTTC.

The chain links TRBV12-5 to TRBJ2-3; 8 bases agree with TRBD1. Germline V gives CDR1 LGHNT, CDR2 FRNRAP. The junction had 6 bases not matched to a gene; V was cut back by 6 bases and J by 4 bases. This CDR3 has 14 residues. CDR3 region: CASGKTGVADTQYF. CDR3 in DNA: TGTGCTAGTGGCAAGACAGGGGTTGCAGATACGCAGTATTTT. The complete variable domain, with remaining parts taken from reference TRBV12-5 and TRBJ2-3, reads DARVTQTPRHKVTEMGQEVTMRCQPILGHNTVFWYRQTMMQGLELLAYFRNRAPLDDSGMPKDRFSAEMPDATLATLKIQPSEPRDSAVYFCASGKTGVADTQYFGPGTRLTVL.

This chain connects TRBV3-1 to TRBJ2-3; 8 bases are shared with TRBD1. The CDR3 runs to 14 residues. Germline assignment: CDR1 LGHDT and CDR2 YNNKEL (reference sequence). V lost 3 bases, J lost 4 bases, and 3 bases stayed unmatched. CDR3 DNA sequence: TGTGCCAGCAGCCATCAGGGGGCACCAGATACGCAGTATTTT. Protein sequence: CASSHQGAPDTQYF.

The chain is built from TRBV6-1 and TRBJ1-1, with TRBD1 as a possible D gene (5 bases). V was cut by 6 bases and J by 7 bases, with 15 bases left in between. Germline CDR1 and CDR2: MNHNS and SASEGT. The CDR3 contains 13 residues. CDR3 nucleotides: TGTGCCAGCAGGGTACAGGTTTACGGTGAAGCTTTCTTT. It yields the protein CASRVQVYGEAFF.

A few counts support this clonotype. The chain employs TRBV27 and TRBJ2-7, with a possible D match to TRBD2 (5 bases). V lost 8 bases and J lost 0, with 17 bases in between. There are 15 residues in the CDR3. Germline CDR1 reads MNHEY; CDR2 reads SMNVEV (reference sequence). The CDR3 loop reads CASPPAGGPSYEQYF. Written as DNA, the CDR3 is TGTGCCAGCCCTCCGGCCGGCGGGCCCTCCTACGAGCAGTACTTC.

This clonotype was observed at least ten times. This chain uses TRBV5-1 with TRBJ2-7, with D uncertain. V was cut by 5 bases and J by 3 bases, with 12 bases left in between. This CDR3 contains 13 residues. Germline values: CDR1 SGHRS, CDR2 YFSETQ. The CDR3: CASSMDADYEQYF. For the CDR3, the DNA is TGCGCCAGCAGTATGGACGCCGACTACGAGCAGTACTTC.

The CDR3 spells CASSLVDQGGDTQYF. The CDR3 region has the DNA TGTGCCAGCAGCTTGGTGGACCAAGGTGGGGATACGCAGTATTTT. V gene TRBV5-6 combines with J gene TRBJ2-3, with unresolved D. The CDR3 consists of 15 residues. Germline V gives CDR1 SGHDT, CDR2 YYEEEE. With 0 bases removed from V and 6 bases from J, the gap between germline ends came to 14 bases. Full variable domain (missing parts from reference TRBV5-6 and TRBJ2-3): DAGVTQSPTHLIKTRGQQVTLRCSPKSGHDTVSWYQQALGQGPQFIFQYYEEEERQRGNFPDRFSGHQFPNYSSELNVNALLLGDSALYLCASSLVDQGGDTQYFGPGTRLTVL.

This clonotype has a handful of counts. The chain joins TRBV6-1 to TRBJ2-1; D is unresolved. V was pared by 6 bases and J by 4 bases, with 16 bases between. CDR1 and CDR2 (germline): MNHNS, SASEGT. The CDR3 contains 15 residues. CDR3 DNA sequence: TGTGCCAGCAGCCCACGCCAGGTCCCGTACAATGAGCAGTTCTTC. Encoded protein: CASSPRQVPYNEQFF.

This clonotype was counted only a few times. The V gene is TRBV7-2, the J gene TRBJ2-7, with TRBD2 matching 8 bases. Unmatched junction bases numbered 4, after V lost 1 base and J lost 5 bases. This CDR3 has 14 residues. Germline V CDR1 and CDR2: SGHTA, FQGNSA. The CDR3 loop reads CASSLGLAIHEQYF. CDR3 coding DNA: TGTGCCAGCAGCTTAGGACTAGCGATCCACGAGCAGTACTTC.